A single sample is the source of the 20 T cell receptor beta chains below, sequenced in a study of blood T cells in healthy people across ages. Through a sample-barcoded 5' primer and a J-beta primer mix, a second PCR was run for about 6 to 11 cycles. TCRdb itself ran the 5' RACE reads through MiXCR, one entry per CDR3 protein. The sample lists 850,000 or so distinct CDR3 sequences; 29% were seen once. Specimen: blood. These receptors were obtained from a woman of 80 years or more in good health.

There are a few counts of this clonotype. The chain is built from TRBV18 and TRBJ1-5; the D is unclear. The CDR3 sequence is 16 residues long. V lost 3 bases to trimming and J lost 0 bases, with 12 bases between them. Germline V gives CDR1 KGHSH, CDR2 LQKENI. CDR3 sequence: CASSPRTSGSNQPQHF. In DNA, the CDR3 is TGTGCCAGCTCACCTAGAACATCCGGTAGCAATCAGCCCCAGCATTTT.

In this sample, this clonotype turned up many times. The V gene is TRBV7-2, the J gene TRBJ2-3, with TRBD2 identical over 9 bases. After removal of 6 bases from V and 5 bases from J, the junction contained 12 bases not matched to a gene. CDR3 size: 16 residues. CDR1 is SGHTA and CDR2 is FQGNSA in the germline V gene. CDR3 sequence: CASSQESRGGVDTQYF. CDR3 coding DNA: TGTGCCAGCAGTCAAGAATCGCGGGGGGGGGTAGATACGCAGTATTTT.

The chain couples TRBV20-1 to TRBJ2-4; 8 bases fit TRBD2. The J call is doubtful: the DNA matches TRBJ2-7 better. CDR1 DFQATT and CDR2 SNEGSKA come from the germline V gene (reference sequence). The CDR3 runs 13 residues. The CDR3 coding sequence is TGCAGTGCTAGCCCTAGCGGGCTATACGAGCAGTACTTC. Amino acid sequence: CSASPSGLYEQYF.

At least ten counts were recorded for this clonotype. The CDR3 loop reads CASSRGRDSYNEQFF. The CDR3 DNA reads as TGTGCCAGCAGTCGGGGGAGGGACTCCTACAATGAGCAGTTCTTC. The rearrangement joins TRBV12-3 or TRBV12-4 to TRBJ2-1; 7 positions agree with TRBD2. The CDR3 runs 15 residues. V dropped 5 bases and J dropped 0; count of bases not matched to a gene: 4.

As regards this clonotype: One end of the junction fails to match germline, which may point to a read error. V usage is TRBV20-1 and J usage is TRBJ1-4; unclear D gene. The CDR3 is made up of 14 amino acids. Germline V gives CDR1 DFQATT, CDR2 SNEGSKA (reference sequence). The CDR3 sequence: CSAPRHATNEKLVF. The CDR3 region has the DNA TGCAGTGCTCCCAGGCATGCAACTAATGAAAAACTGGTTTTT.

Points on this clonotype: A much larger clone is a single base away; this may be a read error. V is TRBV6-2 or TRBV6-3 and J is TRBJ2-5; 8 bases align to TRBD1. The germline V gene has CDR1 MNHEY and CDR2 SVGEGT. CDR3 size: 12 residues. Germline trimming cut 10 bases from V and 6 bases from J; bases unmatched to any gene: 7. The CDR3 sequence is CANRGTVQTQYF. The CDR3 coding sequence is TGTGCCAACAGGGGGACAGTACAGACCCAGTACTTC.

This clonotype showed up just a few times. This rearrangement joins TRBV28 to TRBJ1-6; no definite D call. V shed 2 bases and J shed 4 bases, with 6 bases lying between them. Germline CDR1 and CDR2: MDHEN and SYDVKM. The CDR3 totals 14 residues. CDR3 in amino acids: CASSLSQYNSPLHF. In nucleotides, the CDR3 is TGTGCCAGCAGTTTAAGTCAGTATAATTCACCCCTCCACTTT.

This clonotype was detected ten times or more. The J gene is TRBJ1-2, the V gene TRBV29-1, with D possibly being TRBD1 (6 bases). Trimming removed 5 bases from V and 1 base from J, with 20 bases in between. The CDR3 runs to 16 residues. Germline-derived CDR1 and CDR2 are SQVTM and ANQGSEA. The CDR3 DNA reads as TGCAGCGTTTCGCGGGGACGGTCAGGGGATAACTATGGCTACACCTTC. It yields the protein CSVSRGRSGDNYGYTF.

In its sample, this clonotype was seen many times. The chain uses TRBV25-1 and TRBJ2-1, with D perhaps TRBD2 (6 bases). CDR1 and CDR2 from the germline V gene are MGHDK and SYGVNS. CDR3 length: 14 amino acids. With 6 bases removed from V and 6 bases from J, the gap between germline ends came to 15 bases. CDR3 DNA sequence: TGTGCCAGCAGCCACCCCGGGGGAGGCAATGAGCAGTTCTTC. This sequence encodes CASSHPGGGNEQFF.

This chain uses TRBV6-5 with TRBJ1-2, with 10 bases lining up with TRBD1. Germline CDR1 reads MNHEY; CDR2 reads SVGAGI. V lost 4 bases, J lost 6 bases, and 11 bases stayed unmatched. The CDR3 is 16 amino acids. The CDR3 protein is CASSSLGQGNSNGYTF. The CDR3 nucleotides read TGTGCCAGCAGTTCCCTGGGACAGGGGAATAGTAATGGCTACACCTTC.

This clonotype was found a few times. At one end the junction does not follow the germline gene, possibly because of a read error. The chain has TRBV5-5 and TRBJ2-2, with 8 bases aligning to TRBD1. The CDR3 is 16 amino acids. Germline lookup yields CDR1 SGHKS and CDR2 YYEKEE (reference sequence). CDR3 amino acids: CAGSSTGQAVGGELFF. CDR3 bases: TGTGCCGGCAGCTCGACGGGACAGGCGGTTGGCGGGGAGCTGTTTTTT.

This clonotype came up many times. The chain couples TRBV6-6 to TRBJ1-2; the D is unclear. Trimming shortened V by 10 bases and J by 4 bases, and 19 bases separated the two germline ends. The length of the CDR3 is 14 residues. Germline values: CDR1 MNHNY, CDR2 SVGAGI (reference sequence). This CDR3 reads CATTPGPTTYGYTF. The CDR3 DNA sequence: TGTGCCACCACGCCTGGACCGACGACCTATGGCTACACCTTC.

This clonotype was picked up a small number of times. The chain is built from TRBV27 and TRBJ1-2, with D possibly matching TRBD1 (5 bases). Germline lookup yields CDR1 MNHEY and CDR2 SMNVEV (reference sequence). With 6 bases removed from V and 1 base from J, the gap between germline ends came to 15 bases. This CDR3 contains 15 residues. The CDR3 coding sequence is TGTGCCAGCAGCCGAGGCCGGGGCCTTAACTATGGCTACACCTTC. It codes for CASSRGRGLNYGYTF.

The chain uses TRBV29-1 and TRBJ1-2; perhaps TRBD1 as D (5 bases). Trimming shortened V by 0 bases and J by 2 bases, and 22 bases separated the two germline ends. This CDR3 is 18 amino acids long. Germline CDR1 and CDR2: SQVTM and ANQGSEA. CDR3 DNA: TGCAGCGTTGAAGACACACGAGGGGCGGGGCAGTCCAACTATGGCTACACCTTC. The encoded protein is CSVEDTRGAGQSNYGYTF.

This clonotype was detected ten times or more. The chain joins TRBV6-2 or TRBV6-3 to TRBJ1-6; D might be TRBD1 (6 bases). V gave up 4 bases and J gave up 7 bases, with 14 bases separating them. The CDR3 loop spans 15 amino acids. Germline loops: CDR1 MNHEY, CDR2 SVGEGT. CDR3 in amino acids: CASSSATGLNSPLHF. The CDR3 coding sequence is TGTGCCAGCAGTTCCGCGACAGGTCTCAATTCACCCCTCCACTTT.

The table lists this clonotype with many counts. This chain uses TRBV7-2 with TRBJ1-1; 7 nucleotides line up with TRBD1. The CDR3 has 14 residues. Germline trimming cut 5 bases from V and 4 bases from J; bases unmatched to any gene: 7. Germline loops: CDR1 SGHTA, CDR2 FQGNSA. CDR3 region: CASSQDRVGTEAFF. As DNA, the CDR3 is TGTGCCAGCAGCCAAGACAGGGTCGGCACTGAAGCTTTCTTT.

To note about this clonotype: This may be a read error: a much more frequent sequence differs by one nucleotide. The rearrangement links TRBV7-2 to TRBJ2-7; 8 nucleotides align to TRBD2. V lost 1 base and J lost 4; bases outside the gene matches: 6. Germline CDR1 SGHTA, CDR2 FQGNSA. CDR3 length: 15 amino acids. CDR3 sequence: CASSLGGGGRYEQYF. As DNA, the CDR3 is TGTGCCAGCAGCTTAGGAGGCGGGGGGAGATACGAGCAGTACTTC.

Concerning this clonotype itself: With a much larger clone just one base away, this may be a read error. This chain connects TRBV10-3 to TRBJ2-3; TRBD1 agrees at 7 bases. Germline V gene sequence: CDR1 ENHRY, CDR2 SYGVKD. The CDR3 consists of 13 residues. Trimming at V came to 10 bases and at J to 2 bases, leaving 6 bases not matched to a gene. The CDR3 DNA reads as TGTGCCACCGGGACAGTACACACAGATACGCAGTATTTT. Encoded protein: CATGTVHTDTQYF.

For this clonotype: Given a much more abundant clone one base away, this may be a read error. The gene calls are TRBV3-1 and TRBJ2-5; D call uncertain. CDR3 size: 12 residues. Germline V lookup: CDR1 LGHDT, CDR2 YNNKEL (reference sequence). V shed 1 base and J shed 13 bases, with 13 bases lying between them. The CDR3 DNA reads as TGTGCCAGCAGCCAAGGAAACAGAGAGCGGTACTTC. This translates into CASSQGNRERYF.

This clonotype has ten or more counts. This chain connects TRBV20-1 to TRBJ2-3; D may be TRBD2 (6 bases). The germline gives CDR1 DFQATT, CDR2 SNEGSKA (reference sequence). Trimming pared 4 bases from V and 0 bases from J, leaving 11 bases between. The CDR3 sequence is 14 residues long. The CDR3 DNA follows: TGCAGTGCTACGCGGGGACCTAGCACAGATACGCAGTATTTT. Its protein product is CSATRGPSTDTQYF.